A single sample gave rise to the 15 T cell receptor delta chains below, sequenced in a study of gamma delta lymphoproliferative disorders and STAT genes. TCRdb reran clone calling via CATT on the multiplex PCR reads. This sample carries more than 900 delta-chain clones, around 2% of them seen once, and the ten largest clones take less than 80%. PBMCs from patients and controls supplied the genomic DNA for sequencing. Input material: blood. Receptors were obtained from a human donor in good health.

This sequence joins TRDV1 and TRDJ1, with D possibly called TRDD2 or TRDD3 (5 bases each). Trimming cost V 0 bases and J 0 bases, with 17 bases left between them. CDR3 length equals 18 residues. Per germline, CDR1 TSWWSYY and CDR2 QGS. Here the CDR3 DNA reads TGTGCTCTTGGGGAACTGGTAGGGGGGCCCTTCAACACCGATAAACTCATCTTT. As protein: CALGELVGGPFNTDKLIF.

This clone has just a few counts. With only one base between it and a far larger clone, this is likely a read error. Other nucleotide sequences from this sample produce the same CDR3. V gene TRDV2 combines with J gene TRDJ1; 7 positions match TRDD2. With 0 bases clipped from V and 10 bases from J, the junction kept 22 bases outside the gene matches. The length of the CDR3 is 18 residues. Germline V gene data show CDR1 as GEAIGNYY and CDR2 as EKD. The CDR3 sequence is CACDTVSYGASTPEGLIF. Written as DNA, the CDR3 is TGTGCCTGTGACACCGTTTCCTACGGTGCGTCAACCCCCGAGGGACTCATCTTT.

In this sample, this clone turned up many times. A far larger clone is a single base away, which makes a read error likely. Other DNA variants within this sample encode the same CDR3. The rearrangement uses TRDV2 and TRDJ3, with 7 positions matching TRDD3. Germline values: CDR1 GEAIGNYY, CDR2 EKD. The CDR3 is 19 amino acids. CDR3 in amino acids: CACDTALGVGSWDTRQMFF. DNA for the CDR3: TGTGCCTGCGACACCGCGCTGGGGGTAGGCTCCTGGGACACCCGACAGATGTTTTTC.

On this clone: The limits of the CDR3 on the DNA are not certain, so only TCRdb's listed CDR3 is given. The chain combines TRAV29/DV5 with TRDJ2. Germline lookup yields CDR1 NSMFDY and CDR2 ISSIKDK. A total of 15 residues make up the CDR3, ends included. The CDR3: CSVLLCLSGNTPLIF.

This clone has a handful of counts. TCRdb lists the protein of a much larger clone for this DNA, which differs at residue 8, so this is likely a read error; the protein given here is translated from the DNA itself. J is TRDJ1 and V is TRDV1; 11 bases fit TRDD3. Germline loops: CDR1 TSWWSYY, CDR2 QGS. The trim removed 0 bases at V and 0 bases at J, leaving 36 bases unmatched. There are 28 residues in the CDR3. The CDR3 is CALGELERPNSWPTITWGIRPNTDKLIF. As DNA, the CDR3 is TGTGCTCTTGGGGAACTAGAGAGACCCAATTCATGGCCTACAATAACTTGGGGGATACGCCCTAACACCGATAAACTCATCTTT.

A few counts support this clone. This sequence is one base from a far larger clone and is likely a read error. The sample carries other DNA sequences with the same CDR3. The CDR3 DNA is TGTGCTCTTGGGGCCCTCAGGCCTTCCTCACAACGATACTGGGGGAGAGTTGGACGAGATAAACTCATCTTT. It is translated as CALGALRPSSQRYWGRVGRDKLIF. The chain joins TRDV1 to TRDJ1; 9 bases match TRDD3. Trimming removed 4 bases from V and 5 bases from J; junction bases left unmatched: 35. The CDR3 spans 24 residues. Looked up from germline, CDR1 is TSWWSYY and CDR2 is QGS.

The V gene is uncalled and the J gene is TRDJ1; the D call in the table, TRDD3, was not verified against the DNA. This CDR3 comprises 18 residues. The CDR3 DNA sequence: TGTGCTCTTGGGGATGATATCCACCCTCTTCCAAACACCGATAAACTCATCTTT. Its protein product is CALGDDIHPLPNTDKLIF.

This clone occurred a few times. TCRdb's protein for this DNA is that of a much larger clone and differs from the translation at residue 20, likely a read error; the protein shown is the DNA translation. The chain combines TRDV1 with TRDJ1; TRDD3 matches 7 bases. J lost 7 bases, V lost 0 bases, and 41 bases had no gene match. Looked up from germline, CDR1 is TSWWSYY and CDR2 is QGS. This CDR3 has 26 residues. For the CDR3, the DNA is TGTGCTCTTGGGGAACTATATCGCGGGCTTCGTACTGGGGATCGTATTCTCACCCGTGCGGGGTCTAAACTCATCTTT. Amino acid sequence: CALGELYRGLRTGDRILTRAGSKLIF.

This clone has more than one count but fewer than ten. TCRdb's protein for this DNA is that of a much larger clone and differs from the translation at residue 9, likely a read error; the protein shown is the DNA translation. The chain is built from TRDV2 and TRDJ1; 8 nucleotides match TRDD3. V dropped 0 bases and J dropped 2; count of bases not matched to a gene: 13. The CDR3 covers 18 residues. The germline V gene encodes CDR1 GEAIGNYY and CDR2 EKD. The CDR3: CACDTVLGVTRLTDKLIF. In DNA form, the CDR3 reads TGTGCCTGTGACACCGTACTGGGGGTTACGCGCCTGACCGATAAACTCATCTTT.

This clone turned up a few times. The amino acid sequence in TCRdb belongs to a much larger clone and departs from this DNA's translation at residue 15, likely a sequencing read error; the sequence shown is translated from the DNA. For the CDR3, the DNA is TGTGCCTGTGACACGGTTATTCCGTCTACTGGGGGAGGCACCGAAAAACTCATCTTT. It translates to CACDTVIPSTGGGTEKLIF. The gene calls are TRDV2 and TRDJ1, with 9 positions matching TRDD3. The CDR3 has 19 residues. Germline V gives CDR1 GEAIGNYY, CDR2 EKD.

This clone was picked up a small number of times. A far larger clone is only one base removed, so a read error is likely. The same CDR3 also results from other DNA sequences found in this sample. V usage is TRDV1 and J usage is TRDJ1, with D possibly being TRDD3 (6 bases). V shed 0 bases and J shed 7 bases, with 48 bases lying between them. From germline, CDR1 is TSWWSYY and CDR2 QGS. CDR3 length: 26 amino acids. CDR3 sequence (DNA): TGTGCTCTTGGGGAACTATATCGCGGGCTTCGTACCGGGGATCGTATTCTCACCCGTACGGGGTCTAAACTCATCTTT. Translation gives CALGELYRGLRTGDRILTRTGSKLIF.

A few counts support this clone. TCRdb records a much larger clone's protein for this DNA, with a difference at residue 3 that likely arises from a read error; the protein given is the translation of the DNA. This chain links TRDV1 with TRDJ1; TRDD3 aligns across 9 bases. CDR3 length: 16 amino acids. CDR1 and CDR2 from the germline V gene are TSWWSYY and QGS. The CDR3 sequence is CAPGELLGIRGYKLIF. As DNA, the CDR3 is TGTGCTCCTGGGGAACTTTTGGGGATACGGGGGTATAAACTCATCTTT.

This clone rates as large. The sample has other DNA sequences that encode this CDR3 too. V usage is TRDV1 and J usage is TRDJ1, with 9 bases lining up with TRDD3. Germline CDR1 and CDR2: TSWWSYY and QGS. The CDR3 length is 23 residues. The V and J ends lost 2 bases and 4 bases, in that order; junction bases with no gene match: 29. The CDR3 region is CALGEIGGILIKLGDGDIDKLIF. For the CDR3, the DNA is TGTGCTCTTGGGGAAATTGGGGGTATCCTAATTAAGCTGGGGGATGGGGACATCGATAAACTCATCTTT.

This clone was found many times. A read error likely explains this, since a far larger clone differs by one base. This specimen includes other DNA sequences encoding the same CDR3. The CDR3 coding sequence is TGTGCCTGTGACTCTCTAAGGGAGAACACTGATAAACTCATCTTT. Its translation: CACDSLRENTDKLIF. V is TRDV2 and J is TRDJ1, with D unresolved. The CDR3 consists of 15 residues. Germline CDR1 and CDR2: GEAIGNYY and EKD.

With respect to this clone: It is likely a read error: a sequence one base away is far more abundant. The chain joins TRDV1 to TRDJ1; 11 bases align to TRDD3. The CDR3 is made up of 28 amino acids. Germline V gene lookup returns CDR1 TSWWSYY and CDR2 QGS. J was trimmed by 0 bases and V by 0 bases; bases with no gene match: 36. In DNA, the CDR3 is TGTGCTCTTGGGGAACTAGAGGGACCCAATTCATGGCCTACAATAACTTGGGGGATACGCCCTGACACCGATAAACTCATCTTT. Encoded protein: CALGELEGPNSWPTITWGIRPDTDKLIF.